This T cell receptor (beta chain) was identified during a study of graft-versus-host responses after intestinal transplantation. Study-level information: Isolated intestinal, liver-intestinal, or multivisceral transplants had been given to the recipients. Recipients uniformly received anti-thymocyte globulin induction, followed by tacrolimus and steroids for two to four years. The study's findings and limits: Those patients showing graft-donor T cell macrochimerism displayed high graft-versus-host to host-versus-graft clonal ratios in allografts. Early post-transplant declines in HvG were associated with peak levels of circulating GvH clones.

Details on this clone: Its antigen is unknown.

The protocol was immunoSEQ multiplex PCR, while the TCRdb copy is restricted to in-frame clones and leaves out a portion. The repertoire holds about 110,000 clones, more than 90% seen once, with 0.23% in the top ten. This receptor was taken from a human donor who was the organ donor for an intestinal transplant. The sample here was unstimulated CD4+ T cells sorted from spleen or lymph node cells, taken before transplant.

CDR3 in DNA: TGCGCCAGCAGCTTGGCCCGGACAGGGTCAGAGACCCAGTACTTC. Amino acids: CASSLARTGSETQYF. This sequence joins TRBV5-1 and TRBJ2-5; TRBD1 aligns across 8 bases. Unmatched junction bases numbered 5, after V lost 0 bases and J lost 4 bases. Germline CDR1 is SGHRS and CDR2 is YFSETQ. The CDR3 contains 15 residues.